This T cell receptor (beta chain) was sequenced during a study of blood T cell repertoires in COVID-19. Study context: The study counted Cohort 3 donors as recovered given two negative PCRs, clearance, or symptom resolution.

In the original processing: It was from reference gene primer amplification that nucleated cell counts were estimated. TCRdb keeps only in-frame clones here, not all; method: immunoSEQ multiplex PCR. V, J and clone size are taken as reported in that table, and D and trimming were inferred from the DNA itself. The sample includes 200,000 to 250,000 clones, approximately 87% of them seen just once. Participants were aged about 18 to 90 years, lived in roughly 25 US areas, and enrolled virtually. Clinical histories supplied by participants themselves formed the basis of cohort assignment. V lost 5 bases, J lost 2 bases, and 15 bases lay in between. Germline CDR1 is SEHNR and CDR2 is FQNEAQ (reference sequence). The CDR3 totals 16 residues.

The chain employs TRBV7-9 and TRBJ2-2; the D gene is possibly TRBD1 (5 bases). The clonotype comes from a woman between 50 and 59 years old in a cohort exposed to, infected with or recovered from COVID-19 (not recorded which). Material: PBMCs or T cells enriched from blood (not recorded which). The CDR3 nucleotides are TGTGCCAGCAGCCCCCGTACCCAGGGCAACACCGGGGAGCTGTTTTTT. It is translated as CASSPRTQGNTGELFF.